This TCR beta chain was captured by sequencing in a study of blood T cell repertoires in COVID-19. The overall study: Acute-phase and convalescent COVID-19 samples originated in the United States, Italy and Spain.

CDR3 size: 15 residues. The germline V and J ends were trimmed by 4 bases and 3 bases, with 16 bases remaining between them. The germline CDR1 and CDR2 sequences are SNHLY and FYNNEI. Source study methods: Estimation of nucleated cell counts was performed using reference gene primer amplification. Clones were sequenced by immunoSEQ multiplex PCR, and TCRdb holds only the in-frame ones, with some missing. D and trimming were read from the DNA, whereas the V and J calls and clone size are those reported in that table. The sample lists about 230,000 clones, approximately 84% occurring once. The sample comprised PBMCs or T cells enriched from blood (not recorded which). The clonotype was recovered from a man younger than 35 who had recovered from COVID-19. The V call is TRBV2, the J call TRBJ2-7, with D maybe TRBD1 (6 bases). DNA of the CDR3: TGTGCCAGCAGTGCCTACAGGGTTCGGAACTACGAGCAGTACTTC. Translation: CASSAYRVRNYEQYF.